This T cell receptor beta chain was identified during a study of shared clonotypes between healthy human individuals. Study details: Researchers drew samples from two women and a few men aged 18 to 49.

This clone was counted only a few times. Per the original methods: ImmunoSEQ only sent back junction sequences with no quality scores, so filtering was done differently. The repertoire was sequenced with immunoSEQ multiplex PCR; TCRdb's copy has only in-frame clones and lacks some. That table furnishes V, J and clone size, whereas the DNA furnished D and trimming. The profile shows about 490,000 clones, less than 80% of them singletons. This CDR3 has 15 residues. With V trimmed by 3 bases and J by 8 bases, 8 bases remained unmatched. Germline-derived CDR1 and CDR2 are SGHAT and FQNNGV. Input material: PBMCs. J is TRBJ1-4 and V is TRBV11-2, with 8 positions matching TRBD1. This TCR derives from a woman between 35 and 50 years old in good health. Some clones in this sample may be carry-over from other donors' samples. As DNA, the CDR3 is TGTGCCAGCAGCTTCTCCAGACAGGGGCTCGAAAAACTGTTTTTT. It yields the protein CASSFSRQGLEKLFF. The whole variable domain, remainder taken from reference TRBV11-2 and TRBJ1-4, is EAGVAQSPRYKIIEKRQSVAFWCNPISGHATLYWYQQILGQGPKLLIQFQNNGVVDDSQLPKDRFSAERLKGVDSTLKIQPAKLEDSAVYLCASSFSRQGLEKLFFGSGTQLSVL.